This T cell receptor (beta chain) was profiled in a study of blood T cell repertoires in COVID-19. Study-wide background: The samples span acute and convalescent COVID-19 from the United States, Italy and Spain. PBMCs, B-cell-depleted T cells, or T cells were the source of the cDNA or gDNA that made up the material.

The V end lost 5 bases, the J end lost 0 bases, and 11 bases lay between the germline ends. Germline values: CDR1 SGHAT, CDR2 FQNNGV. The CDR3 extends over 15 amino acids. In the study's own analysis: The authors estimated nucleated cell counts from reference gene primer amplification. The data were produced by immunoSEQ multiplex PCR, yet TCRdb's version contains in-frame clones alone and is incomplete. Clone size and the V and J calls come from that table; the DNA yielded D and trimming. This table holds about 380,000 clones, 81% found once. Sequenced sample: peripheral blood. The chain combines TRBV11-2 with TRBJ2-1, with D perhaps matching TRBD1 (6 bases). The sequence came from a human donor with acute or convalescent COVID-19. The donor label of this sample is uncertain. The CDR3 region has the DNA TGTGCCAGCAGCCAGGCCAGGGGCTCCTACAATGAGCAGTTCTTC. It is translated as CASSQARGSYNEQFF.